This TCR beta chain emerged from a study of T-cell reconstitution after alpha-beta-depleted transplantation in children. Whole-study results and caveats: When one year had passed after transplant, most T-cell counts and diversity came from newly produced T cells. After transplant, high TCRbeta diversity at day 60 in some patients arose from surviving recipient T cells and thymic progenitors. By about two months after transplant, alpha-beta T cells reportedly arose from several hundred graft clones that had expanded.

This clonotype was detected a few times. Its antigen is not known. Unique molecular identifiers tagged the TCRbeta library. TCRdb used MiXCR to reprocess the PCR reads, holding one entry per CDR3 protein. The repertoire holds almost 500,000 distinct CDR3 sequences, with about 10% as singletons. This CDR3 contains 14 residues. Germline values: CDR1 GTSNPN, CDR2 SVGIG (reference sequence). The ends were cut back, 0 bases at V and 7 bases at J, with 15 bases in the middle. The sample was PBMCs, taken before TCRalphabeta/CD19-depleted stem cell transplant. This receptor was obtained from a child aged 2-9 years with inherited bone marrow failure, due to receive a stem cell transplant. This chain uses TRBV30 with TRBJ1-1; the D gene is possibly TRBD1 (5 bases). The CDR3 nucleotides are TGTGCCTGGAGTGTACGGCTAGGGGCCGGTGAAGCTTTCTTT. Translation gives CAWSVRLGAGEAFF.